This entry concerns a single T cell receptor (beta chain). The antigen remains undetermined. Going into DNA extraction, samples held roughly 0.9-11 million cryopreserved PBMC. The data derive from a study of long-term antiretroviral therapy in people with HIV. The CDR3 contains 13 residues. Trimming took 8 bases from V and 8 from J; bases not matched to a gene: 9. Germline V lookup: CDR1 LNHDA, CDR2 SQIVND (reference sequence). Runs used v3.0 of the immunoSEQ assay and were done at survey level. Libraries were prepared by immunoSEQ multiplex PCR; TCRdb keeps only in-frame clonotypes and omits some of them. Among 17,000 or so clones, 80% were seen once, and the ten largest hold 4% to 5.5%. General observations from the study: Relative to transplant donor controls, diversity remained lower despite increasing after ART. Therapy changes, viral resistance and ART adherence were not documented in the available data.

V and J are TRBV19 and TRBJ2-1; 7 bases agree with TRBD2. Source: unsorted PBMCs, taken 0.1 years before starting antiretroviral therapy. The sequence came from a man aged 18 to 29 with HIV. The CDR3 DNA sequence: TGTGCCAGTGGTCGGGAGGTACTTGATGAGCAGTTCTTC. It codes for CASGREVLDEQFF. Full variable domain (outside the CDR3, taken from reference TRBV19 and TRBJ2-1): DGGITQSPKYLFRKEGQNVTLSCEQNLNHDAMYWYRQDPGQGLRLIYYSQIVNDFQKGDIAEGYSVSREKKESFPLTVTSAQKNPTAFYLCASGREVLDEQFFGPGTRLTVL.